This T cell receptor beta chain came from a study of T cells after yellow fever vaccination. The table lists this clonotype with many counts. Its antigen is not known. TCRdb recomputed calls from the 5' RACE reads with MiXCR, one row per CDR3 protein. This sample has hundreds of thousands of distinct CDR3 sequences, with 9% to 15% found just once. The study's findings and limits: Post-booster samples contained most primary-vaccination clones (just under 98% CD4, approximately 88% CD8).

Germline V CDR1 and CDR2: MDHEN, SYDVKM. This CDR3 has 17 residues. V dropped 3 bases and J dropped 5; count of bases not matched to a gene: 8. The TCR was taken from a young man who received the YFV17D yellow fever vaccine. The V gene is TRBV28, the J gene TRBJ2-5; 14 bases agree with TRBD2. Sequencing was performed on PBMCs, taken on the day of the yellow fever booster vaccination. The CDR3 nucleotides are TGTGCCAGCAGTTTCCGGACTAGCGGGAGGAGGTGGGAGACCCAGTACTTC. This sequence encodes CASSFRTSGRRWETQYF.